This is a list of T cell receptor beta chains from one sample in a study of response to subunit inactivated influenza vaccine. TCRdb re-called the RT-PCR reads with MiXCR, one entry per CDR3 protein. The sample gives approximately 530,000 distinct CDR3 sequences, over 10% of which show up once; around 12% is in the top ten. This sample comprised PBMCs from blood, obtained about 40 days after vaccination. The receptor set was obtained from a man aged 50-60 years who received an inactivated influenza vaccine. The CDR3 runs from the conserved cysteine through the conserved F or W. Each record gives: clone size, J gene, D gene, V gene, CDR3 DNA, CDR3 protein. The D gene is left open where the match is weak. The size of a clone is reported for some rows only, either as once, few or many, or as a class for expanded clones.

. | TRBJ1-1 | . | TRBV5-1 | TGCGCCAGCAGCTATGAAACGCGGAACACTGAAGCTTTCTTT | CASSYETRNTEAFF
few | TRBJ2-3 | TRBD1 | TRBV6-2/TRBV6-3 | TGTGCCAGCAGTTATTACCACCCCCAGGGGGTCGGCACAGATACGCAGTATTTT | CASSYYHPQGVGTDTQYF
. | TRBJ2-1 | TRBD2 | TRBV5-6 | TGTGCCAGCAGCCCCTGGACTAGTATCGACAATGAGCAGTTCTTC | CASSPWTSIDNEQFF
few | TRBJ1-3 | . | TRBV12-3/TRBV12-4 | TGTGCCAGCAGTTTAGAAGGGTCGGTTGGAAACACCATATATTTT | CASSLEGSVGNTIYF
many | TRBJ1-2 | . | TRBV2 | TGTGCCAGCAGTGAGAGAGGAAAGTATGGCTACACCTTC | CASSERGKYGYTF
. | TRBJ2-7 | . | TRBV7-2 | TGTGCCAGCAGCTTCCCCCCTCAAACCTACGAGCAGTACTTC | CASSFPPQTYEQYF
many | TRBJ1-1 | TRBD1 | TRBV7-3 | TGTGCCAGCAGCCAACCAGGGGGCAAAGCTTTCTTT | CASSQPGGKAFF
few | TRBJ2-7 | TRBD2 | TRBV6-1 | TGTGCCAGCAGCGCTAGCGGGAGCCAAGGCGAGCAGTACTTC | CASSASGSQGEQYF
few | TRBJ2-5 | . | TRBV21-1 | TGTGCCAGCAGCAAGCACGGGACCCAGAACCCCCAGGAGACCCAGTACTTC | CASSKHGTQNPQETQYF
few | TRBJ2-1 | . | TRBV11-2 | TGTGCCAGCAGCTCGACCCAGGGATCTGTTGAGCAGTTCTTC | CASSSTQGSVEQFF
few | TRBJ2-7 | TRBD1 | TRBV12-3/TRBV12-4 | TGTGCCAGCAGTCTAGGGACAGGGTATGACGAGCAGTACTTC | CASSLGTGYDEQYF
many | TRBJ2-2 | . | TRBV29-1 | TGCAGCGTCGGCGGGACAGAAAGACCCGGGGAGCTGTTTTTT | CSVGGTERPGELFF
. | TRBJ1-4 | TRBD1 | TRBV12-3/TRBV12-4 | TGTGCCAGCAGTTTCGGACAGGGGTATGGAAAACTGTTTTTT | CASSFGQGYGKLFF
many | TRBJ2-5 | . | TRBV20-1 | TGCAGTGCCCGTGGGCTCCAAGAGACCCAGTACTTC | CSARGLQETQYF
. | TRBJ2-1 | TRBD1 | TRBV7-2 | TGTGCCAGCAGCCCACAGGGGCCCAATGAGCAGTTCTTC | CASSPQGPNEQFF
few | TRBJ2-2 | . | TRBV7-9 | TGTGCCAGCAGCTTACTAGGGCTAGACACCGGGGAGCTGTTTTTT | CASSLLGLDTGELFF
few | TRBJ1-1 | . | TRBV4-3 | TGCGCCAGCAGCCAAGATGGAGGTTACACTGAAGCTTTCTTT | CASSQDGGYTEAFF
few | TRBJ2-1 | TRBD2 | TRBV28 | TGTGCCAGCAGTTTATCGGCTAGCGGGAGATCGGGGAAATACAATGAGCAGTTCTTC | CASSLSASGRSGKYNEQFF
few | TRBJ2-1 | . | TRBV10-3 | TGTGCCATCGGAGAGGTCGCTAGGGGTAATGAGCAGTTCTTC | CAIGEVARGNEQFF
many | TRBJ2-1 | . | TRBV27 | TGTGCCAGCAGAAATTTCGGCGGCTACAATGAGCAGTTCTTC | CASRNFGGYNEQFF
. | TRBJ2-7 | . | TRBV4-2 | TGTGCCAGCAGCCAAGTAGGGGGGAGGTACTACGAGCAGTACTTC | CASSQVGGRYYEQYF
many | TRBJ2-7 | . | TRBV27 | TGTGCCAGTCTGCTAGCCGAGCAGTACTTC | CASLLAEQYF
. | TRBJ2-3 | . | TRBV5-5 | TGTGCCAGCAGCTTGGGGCCTCACACCTCTAGCACAGATACGCAGTATTTT | CASSLGPHTSSTDTQYF
few | TRBJ1-1 | . | TRBV5-6 | TGTGCCAGCAGCTTCCGTACAGGGAACACTGAAGCTTTCTTT | CASSFRTGNTEAFF
. | TRBJ2-7 | . | TRBV28 | TGTGCCAGCAGTAGCGTAGGCTCCTACGAGCAGTACTTC | CASSSVGSYEQYF
many | TRBJ2-7 | . | TRBV5-1 | TGCGCCAGCAGCTTGGTGATAGGTTACGAGCAGTACTTC | CASSLVIGYEQYF
. | TRBJ2-2 | . | TRBV7-2 | TGTGCCAGCACCCCAGGGAAGGGGGAGCTGTTTTTT | CASTPGKGELFF
once | TRBJ2-1 | TRBD1 | TRBV5-1 | TGCGCCAGCAGCTATACTACGGGACAGGGGAGTAATGAGCAGTTCTTC | CASSYTTGQGSNEQFF
few | TRBJ2-6 | TRBD2 | TRBV4-2 | TGTGCCAGCAGCGCTCAACTAGCGCACTCTGGGGCCAACGTCCTGACTTTC | CASSAQLAHSGANVLTF
. | TRBJ2-7 | TRBD2 | TRBV4-2 | TGTGCCAGCAGCCAAGACCTAGCGGGGAACTCCTACGAGCAGTACTTC | CASSQDLAGNSYEQYF
. | TRBJ2-3 | . | TRBV10-3 | TGTGCCATCAGTGGTGCGGGGTTGAGCGATACGCAGTATTTT | CAISGAGLSDTQYF
. | TRBJ2-2 | . | TRBV4-2 | TGTGCCAGCAGCCATGGGGGGGCCCCGAACACCGGGGAGCTGTTTTTT | CASSHGGAPNTGELFF
. | TRBJ2-3 | TRBD2 | TRBV20-1 | TGCAGTGCTGGAAATAGCGGGGGAGGGGATACGCAGTATTTT | CSAGNSGGGDTQYF
. | TRBJ2-3 | . | TRBV4-2 | TGTGCCAGCAGCCAAGATCGCAGGTCTAGCACAGATACGCAGTATTTT | CASSQDRRSSTDTQYF
. | TRBJ2-1 | . | TRBV20-1 | TGCAGTGCTAGAGATCCCCGGACGGCATTTTACAATGAGCAGTTCTTC | CSARDPRTAFYNEQFF
many | TRBJ2-3 | TRBD2 | TRBV7-2 | TGTGCCAGCAGCTTAGGTCTAGCGGGAAGGACAGATACGCAGTATTTT | CASSLGLAGRTDTQYF
few | TRBJ2-5 | . | TRBV3-1 | TGTGCCAGCAGCCAAGTTCTAGCCCACCCCTCAGAGACCCAGTACTTC | CASSQVLAHPSETQYF
. | TRBJ1-2 | . | TRBV7-2 | TGTGCCAGCAGCCGCGTCGGGGGAGCTAACTATGGCTACACCTTC | CASSRVGGANYGYTF
. | TRBJ2-7 | . | TRBV7-6 | TGTGCCAGCAGCTCTTTTAGCTCCTACGAGCAGTACTTC | CASSSFSSYEQYF
few | TRBJ2-2 | . | TRBV21-1 | TGTGCCAGCACGGCGGTCACCGGGGAGCTGTTTTTT | CASTAVTGELFF
. | TRBJ2-7 | TRBD2 | TRBV12-3/TRBV12-4 | TGTGCCAGCAGTTTGAATAGCGGGGTTCAGTACTTC | CASSLNSGVQYF
few | TRBJ2-1 | . | TRBV25-1 | TGTGCCAGCAGTGCCGCGGGAATGTTCAATGAGCAGTTCTTC | CASSAAGMFNEQFF
. | TRBJ2-5 | . | TRBV28 | TGTGCCAGCTATATTAGGCCTCAAGAGACCCAGTACTTC | CASYIRPQETQYF
. | TRBJ2-1 | TRBD2 | TRBV7-3 | TGTGCCAGCAGTCTCCTCGGCGGGAGCTCCTACAATGAGCAGTTCTTC | CASSLLGGSSYNEQFF
. | TRBJ2-2 | TRBD2 | TRBV3-1 | TGTGCCAGCAGCCAAGATTCTAGCGGGGGGCCCGGGGAGCTGTTTTTT | CASSQDSSGGPGELFF
few | TRBJ2-7 | TRBD1 | TRBV7-8 | TGTGCCAGCAGCTTAACGGGACAGGGTTACGAGCAGTACTTC | CASSLTGQGYEQYF
few | TRBJ2-2 | . | TRBV12-3/TRBV12-4 | TGTGCCAGCAATCAGGGTAACACCGGGGAGCTGTTTTTT | CASNQGNTGELFF
. | TRBJ2-3 | . | TRBV20-1 | TGCAGTGCTCCGGTTAGCGGAGAAGATACGCAGTATTTT | CSAPVSGEDTQYF
few | TRBJ2-5 | TRBD1 | TRBV7-2 | TGTGCCAGCAGCTTACGTAGGGGGCAGGGGGAGACCCAGTACTTC | CASSLRRGQGETQYF
. | TRBJ2-3 | TRBD1 | TRBV10-3 | TGTGCCATCAGTGGGCGGACAGGGGGGGGCCCAGATACGCAGTATTTT | CAISGRTGGGPDTQYF
. | TRBJ2-1 | TRBD1 | TRBV5-1 | TGCGCCAGCAGGACAGGGCAAGCCTACAATGAGCAGTTCTTC | CASRTGQAYNEQFF
. | TRBJ1-2 | TRBD1 | TRBV5-1 | TGCGCCAGCAGCCTGGACAGGGCCAGCAGTCGAATGGGCTATGGCTACACCTTC | CASSLDRASSRMGYGYTF
. | TRBJ2-3 | . | TRBV9 | TGTGCCAGCAGCGTAGGGGTCTCTAGCACAGATACGCAGTATTTT | CASSVGVSSTDTQYF
few | TRBJ2-7 | . | TRBV20-1 | TGCAGTGCGGCCCCCGGACAATTCCACGAGCAGTACTTC | CSAAPGQFHEQYF
. | TRBJ2-3 | . | TRBV7-2 | TGTGCCAGCAGCCGCGGACAGTATCTTCGGGTCACAGATACGCAGTATTTT | CASSRGQYLRVTDTQYF
few | TRBJ2-1 | . | TRBV5-4 | TGTGCCAGCAGCTTGAACATAGGAGGCTACAATGAGCAGTTCTTC | CASSLNIGGYNEQFF
many | TRBJ1-6 | . | TRBV12-3/TRBV12-4 | TGTGCCAGCAGTTTAAGAGGGGATAATTCACCCCTCCACTTT | CASSLRGDNSPLHF
. | TRBJ2-2 | TRBD1 | TRBV9 | TGTGCCACATCCAGGGGACAGGGGGCCGGGGAGCTGTTTTTT | CATSRGQGAGELFF
. | TRBJ1-5 | TRBD1 | TRBV4-2 | TGTGCCAGCAAGGAGAGCGCAGGGGGCCATCAGCCCCAGCATTTT | CASKESAGGHQPQHF